This T cell receptor (beta chain) was identified during a study of shared clonotypes between healthy human individuals. About the research overall: The study drew on a couple of women and a few men aged 18 to 49 as donors.

V dropped 3 bases and J dropped 6 bases, with 21 bases sitting between them. This CDR3 spans 16 amino acids. CDR1 and CDR2 from the germline V gene are MGHRA and YSYEKL. A roughly 200 ng quantity of DNA, 25,000 to 30,000 T cell genomes, went into the sorted-subset replicate PCRs. Libraries were prepared by immunoSEQ multiplex PCR; TCRdb keeps only in-frame clonotypes and omits some of them. The sample contains about 610,000 clones, approximately 97% of which appear only once. Study donors comprised healthy, HIV-negative adults devoid of recent acute infection or vaccination. Into CD45RA+ naive and CD45RA-negative memory subsets, the CD4+ cells were split.

The chain couples TRBV4-1 to TRBJ2-7, with D perhaps matching TRBD1 or TRBD2 (5 bases each). The sample taken for sequencing was naive CD4+ T cells sorted from blood. Stated subset: CD45RA+ positively selected. The TCR was taken from a woman in her 30s in good health. This CDR3 is CASSHVRGFGLSEQYF. The CDR3 nucleotides are TGCGCCAGCAGCCACGTCCGGGGCTTTGGGCTCTCCGAGCAGTACTTC.